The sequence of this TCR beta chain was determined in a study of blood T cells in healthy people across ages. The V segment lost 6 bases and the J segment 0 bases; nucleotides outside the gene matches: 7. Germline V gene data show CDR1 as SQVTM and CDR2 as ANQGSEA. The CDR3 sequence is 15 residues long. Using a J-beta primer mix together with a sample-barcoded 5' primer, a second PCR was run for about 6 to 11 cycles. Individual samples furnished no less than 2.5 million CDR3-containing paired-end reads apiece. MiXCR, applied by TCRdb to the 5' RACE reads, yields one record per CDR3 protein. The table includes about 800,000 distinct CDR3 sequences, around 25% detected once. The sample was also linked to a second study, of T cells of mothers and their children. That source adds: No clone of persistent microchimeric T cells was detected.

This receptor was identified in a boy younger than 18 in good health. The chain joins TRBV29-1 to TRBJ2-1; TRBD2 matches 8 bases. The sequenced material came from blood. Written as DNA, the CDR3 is TGCAGCGTGACCGGGACTAGGAGCTCCTACAATGAGCAGTTCTTC. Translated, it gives CSVTGTRSSYNEQFF.